The T cell receptor beta chain described here comes from a study of blood T cell repertoires in COVID-19. Overall study: Sample material is recorded as cDNA or gDNA derived from T cells, B-cell-depleted T cells, or PBMCs.

The CDR3 contains 15 residues. Germline CDR1 is MNHEY and CDR2 is SVGAGI. With V trimmed by 0 bases and J by 8 bases, 7 bases remained unmatched. Data came from immunoSEQ multiplex PCR; TCRdb stores just in-frame clones and leaves some out. Of under 200,000 clones detected, 82% appear once; the ten largest clones hold about a sixth. This rearrangement joins TRBV6-5 to TRBJ1-3; TRBD1 agrees at 7 bases. Specimen: PBMCs or T cells enriched from blood (not recorded which). This TCR was sampled from a man aged 55 to 70 who had recovered from COVID-19. The CDR3 spells CASSYSSDRVDTIYF. The CDR3 DNA reads TGTGCCAGCAGTTACTCAAGTGACAGGGTAGACACCATATATTTT.